This TCR beta chain was sequenced in a study of CD8 T cells in Susac syndrome. General observations from the study: The TCR sequencing and HLA analysis in the study involved a relatively small number of individuals, as the study acknowledged.

Details on this clonotype: The antigen is unknown.

Germline V gives CDR1 DFQATT, CDR2 SNEGSKA (reference sequence). With 4 bases removed from V and 6 bases from J, the gap between germline ends came to 24 bases. CDR3 size: 16 residues. An amount of RNA that ranged from roughly 0.5 to 1 ug was reverse transcribed with random hexamers. It was immunoSEQ multiplex PCR that amplified TCR beta CDR3 across 54 Vbeta and 13 Jbeta. TCRdb re-analysed the immunoSEQ multiplex PCR reads in MiXCR, keeping a single row per CDR3 protein. Among approximately 130,000 distinct CDR3 sequences listed, under 95% were seen once. TCR beta from blood CD8+ and CD4+ T cells was sequenced. CD8+ and CD4+ T cells were negatively isolated; TEMRA cells were FACS-enriched.

This TCR was sampled from a human donor with multiple sclerosis. The chain recombines TRBV20-1 with TRBJ1-2, with D possibly matching TRBD1 (5 bases). The source material was CD8+ T cells from PBMCs. CDR3 in amino acids: CSAIPDTGLLTNGYTF. In DNA form, the CDR3 reads TGCAGTGCTATCCCGGACACAGGCCTTTTAACTAATGGCTACACCTTC.